Detailed here is one T cell receptor (beta chain). The antigen remains undetermined. Controls had myeloablative marrow grafts with methotrexate and calcineurin inhibitor, sampled at 1 year. The sample is drawn from a study of T cells after posttransplantation cyclophosphamide. CDR3 length: 14 amino acids. In germline, CDR1 is KGHSH, CDR2 LQKENI. V gave up 3 bases and J gave up 7 bases, with 13 bases separating them. TCRdb keeps only in-frame clones here, not all; method: immunoSEQ multiplex PCR. The table includes about 24,000 clones, around 90% detected once. Study-wide findings and caveats: Recipient CMV seropositivity and CMV reactivation strongly tracked TRB clonality. Donor CD8+ memory clones often dominated recipient blood repertoires at later times. Tissue-infiltrating T cells from skin or gut overlapped little with blood T cells.

The chain links TRBV18 to TRBJ2-1; D is perhaps TRBD2 (6 bases). This receptor was identified in a female patient aged 50 to 60 who received an allogeneic stem cell transplant from an unrelated donor, was CMV-positive, and had chronic GVHD only. The graft donor may account for some of the T cells. The sample was PBMCs, taken after an allogeneic stem cell transplant with a calcineurin inhibitor and methotrexate. CDR3 DNA: TGTGCCAGCTCACCCTTAGCGGAGCGTAATGAGCAGTTCTTC. This gives the protein CASSPLAERNEQFF. Together with reference TRBV18 and TRBJ2-1, the CDR3 gives the full variable domain: NAGVMQNPRHLVRRRGQEARLRCSPMKGHSHVYWYRQLPEEGLKFMVYLQKENIIDESGMPKERFSAEFPKEGPSILRIQQVVRGDSAAYFCASSPLAERNEQFFGPGTRLTVL.